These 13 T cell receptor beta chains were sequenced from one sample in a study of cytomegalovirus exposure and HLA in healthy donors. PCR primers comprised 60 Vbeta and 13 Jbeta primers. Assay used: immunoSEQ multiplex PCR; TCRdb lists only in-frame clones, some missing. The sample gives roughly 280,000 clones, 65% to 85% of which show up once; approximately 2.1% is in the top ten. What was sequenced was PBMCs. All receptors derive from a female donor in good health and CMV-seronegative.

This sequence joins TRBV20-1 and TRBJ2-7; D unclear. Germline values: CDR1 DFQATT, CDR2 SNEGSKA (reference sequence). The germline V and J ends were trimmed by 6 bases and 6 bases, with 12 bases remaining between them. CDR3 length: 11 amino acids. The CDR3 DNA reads TGCAGTGCCCGGCGGCAGCCCGAGCAGTACTTC. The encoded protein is CSARRQPEQYF.

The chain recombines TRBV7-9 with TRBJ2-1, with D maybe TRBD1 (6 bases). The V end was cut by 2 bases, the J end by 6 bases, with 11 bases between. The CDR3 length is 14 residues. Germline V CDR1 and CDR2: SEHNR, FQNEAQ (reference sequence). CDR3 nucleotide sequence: TGTGCCAGCAGCTTACTCAGGGGTCCCAATGAGCAGTTCTTC. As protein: CASSLLRGPNEQFF.

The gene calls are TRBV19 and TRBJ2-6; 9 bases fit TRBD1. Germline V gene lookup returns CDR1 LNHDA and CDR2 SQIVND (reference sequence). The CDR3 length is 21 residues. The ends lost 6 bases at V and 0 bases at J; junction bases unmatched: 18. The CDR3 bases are TGTGCCAGTAGGGACACAGGGGGCTGGGAGTTGTTGAACTCTGGGGCCAACGTCCTGACTTTC. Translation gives CASRDTGGWELLNSGANVLTF.

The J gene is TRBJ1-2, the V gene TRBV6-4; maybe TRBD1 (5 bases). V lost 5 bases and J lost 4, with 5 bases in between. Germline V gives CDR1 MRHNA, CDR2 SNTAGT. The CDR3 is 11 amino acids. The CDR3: CASSQGYGYTF. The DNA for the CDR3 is TGTGCCAGCAGTCAGGGCTATGGCTACACCTTC.

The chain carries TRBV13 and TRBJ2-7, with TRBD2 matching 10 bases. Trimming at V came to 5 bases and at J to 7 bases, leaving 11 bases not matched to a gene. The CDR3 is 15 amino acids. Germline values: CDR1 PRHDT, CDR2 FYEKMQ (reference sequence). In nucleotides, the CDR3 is TGTGCCAGCAGCAGCGCACTAGCGGGACGGGGGGAGCAGTACTTC. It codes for CASSSALAGRGEQYF.

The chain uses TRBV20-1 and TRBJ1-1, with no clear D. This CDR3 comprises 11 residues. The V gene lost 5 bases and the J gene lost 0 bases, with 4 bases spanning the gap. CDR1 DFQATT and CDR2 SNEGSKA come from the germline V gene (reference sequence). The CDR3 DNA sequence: TGCAGTGCTCATCTGAACACTGAAGCTTTCTTT. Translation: CSAHLNTEAFF.

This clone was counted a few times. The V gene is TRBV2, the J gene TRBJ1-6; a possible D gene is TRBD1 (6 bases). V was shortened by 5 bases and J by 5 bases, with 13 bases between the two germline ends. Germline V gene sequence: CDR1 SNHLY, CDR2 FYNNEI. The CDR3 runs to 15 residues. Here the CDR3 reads CASSKTGHHNSPLHF. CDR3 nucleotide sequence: TGTGCCAGCAGTAAGACAGGCCACCATAATTCACCCCTCCACTTT.

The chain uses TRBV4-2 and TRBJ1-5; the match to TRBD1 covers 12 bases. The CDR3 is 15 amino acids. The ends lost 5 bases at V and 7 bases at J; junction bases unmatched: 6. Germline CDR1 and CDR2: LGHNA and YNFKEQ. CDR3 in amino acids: CASSTGTGGGQPQHF. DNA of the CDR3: TGTGCCAGCAGCACCGGGACAGGGGGCGGCCAGCCCCAGCATTTT.

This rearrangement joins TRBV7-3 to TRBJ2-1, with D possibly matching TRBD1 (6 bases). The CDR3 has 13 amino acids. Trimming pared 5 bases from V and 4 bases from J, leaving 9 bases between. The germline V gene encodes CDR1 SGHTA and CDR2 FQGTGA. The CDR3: CASSPGTYNEQFF. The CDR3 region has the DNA TGTGCCAGCAGCCCCGGGACATACAATGAGCAGTTCTTC.

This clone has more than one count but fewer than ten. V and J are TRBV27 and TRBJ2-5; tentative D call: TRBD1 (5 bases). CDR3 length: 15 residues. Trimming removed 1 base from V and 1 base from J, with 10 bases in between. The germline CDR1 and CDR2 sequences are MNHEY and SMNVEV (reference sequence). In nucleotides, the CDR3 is TGTGCCAGCAGTTTATACTGGGGCAGCCAAGAGACCCAGTACTTC. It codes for CASSLYWGSQETQYF.

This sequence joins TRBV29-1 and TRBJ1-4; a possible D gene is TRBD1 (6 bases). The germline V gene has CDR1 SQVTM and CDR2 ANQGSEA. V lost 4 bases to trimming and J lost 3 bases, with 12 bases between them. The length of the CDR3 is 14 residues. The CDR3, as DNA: TGCAGCGTTGTGGTTGGACAGCCTAATGAAAAACTGTTTTTT. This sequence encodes CSVVVGQPNEKLFF.

The CDR3 nucleotides are TGTGCCAGCAGTGTGGACGGGGGTCCAGTCTACGAGCAGTACTTC. Its protein product is CASSVDGGPVYEQYF. The chain employs TRBV2 and TRBJ2-7; D may be TRBD2 (6 bases). The CDR3 spans 15 residues. The V end lost 4 bases, the J end lost 3 bases, and 16 bases lay between the germline ends. Germline V gene data show CDR1 as SNHLY and CDR2 as FYNNEI. Drawing the rest from reference TRBV2 and TRBJ2-7, the complete variable domain is EPEVTQTPSHQVTQMGQEVILRCVPISNHLYFYWYRQILGQKVEFLVSFYNNEISEKSEIFDDQFSVERPDGSNFTLKIRSTKLEDSAMYFCASSVDGGPVYEQYFGPGTRLTVT.

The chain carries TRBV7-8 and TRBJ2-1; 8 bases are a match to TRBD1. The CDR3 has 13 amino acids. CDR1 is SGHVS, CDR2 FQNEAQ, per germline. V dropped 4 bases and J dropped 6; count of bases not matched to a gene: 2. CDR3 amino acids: CASSYRGSNEQFF. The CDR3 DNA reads TGTGCCAGCAGCTACAGGGGGAGCAATGAGCAGTTCTTC.